This TCR beta chain was identified during a study of response to subunit inactivated influenza vaccine. CDR3 length: 15 residues. Germline values: CDR1 DFQATT, CDR2 SNEGSKA (reference sequence). V lost 7 bases and J lost 0, with 18 bases in between. MiXCR was run by TCRdb on the RT-PCR reads, yielding one entry per CDR3 protein. The sample contains more than 700,000 distinct CDR3 sequences, about 20% of which appear only once. General study points: Authors proposed each seasonal influenza vaccination draws in few new T cells.

As for this clonotype: No antigen is known for it.

Source: PBMCs from blood, taken less than 6 days after vaccination. This clonotype was obtained from a man aged 50 to 60 who received an inactivated influenza vaccine. The rearrangement joins TRBV20-1 to TRBJ1-1, with D unresolved. CDR3 residues: CSGTPGYRVNTEAFF. The CDR3 DNA reads TGCAGTGGGACCCCGGGGTATCGGGTGAACACTGAAGCTTTCTTT.